This T cell receptor (beta chain) comes out of a study of early T cells in non-severe SARS-CoV-2 infection. About the research overall: Investigators sequenced bulk RNA drawn from unsorted whole blood, and chains remained unpaired.

The trim removed 5 bases at V and 6 bases at J, leaving 13 bases unmatched. CDR1 SGHVS and CDR2 FNYEAQ come from the germline V gene. The CDR3 length is 17 residues. TCRdb passed the 5' RACE reads through MiXCR, listing each CDR3 protein once. Among approximately 110,000 distinct CDR3 sequences listed, about 15% were seen once. Overall study results and limits: Matches to VDJdb favored anti-spike CD8 responses and missed private and CD4 specificities.

This clonotype was seen a handful of times. The antigen is undetermined. Source material: whole blood. This TCR derives from an adult who was a healthcare worker with PCR-confirmed SARS-CoV-2 infection or an uninfected control (not recorded which). This chain connects TRBV7-6 to TRBJ1-1, with TRBD1 matching 12 bases. The DNA for the CDR3 is TGTGCCAGCAGCCTAGGGGGCTGGGGACAGGGGGCCCCTGAAGCTTTCTTT. Its protein is CASSLGGWGQGAPEAFF.